Listed here are 8 T cell receptor beta chains from one sample, sequenced in a study of blood T cell repertoires in COVID-19. The repertoire was sequenced with immunoSEQ multiplex PCR; TCRdb's copy has only in-frame clones and lacks some. This table has about 73,000 clones, about four fifths appearing once. Sequencing was carried out using peripheral blood. The receptors derive from a woman aged 55 to 70 with acute or convalescent COVID-19.

The gene calls are TRBV13 and TRBJ2-7; D unclear. The V gene's germline CDR1 is PRHDT and CDR2 FYEKMQ (reference sequence). Trimming took off 1 base at V and 0 bases at J, with 10 bases between the two ends. The CDR3 has 15 amino acids. CDR3 coding DNA: TGTGCCAGCAGCTTAGATGGCGGTAGCTCCTACGAGCAGTACTTC. Its translation: CASSLDGGSSYEQYF. Together with reference TRBV13 and TRBJ2-7, the CDR3 gives the full variable domain: AAGVIQSPRHLIKEKRETATLKCYPIPRHDTVYWYQQGPGQDPQFLISFYEKMQSDKGSIPDRFSAQQFSDYHSELNMSSLELGDSALYFCASSLDGGSSYEQYFGPGTRLTVT.

The chain employs TRBV2 and TRBJ1-1, with 10 bases fitting TRBD1. This CDR3 is 15 amino acids long. Trimming took 6 bases from V and 2 from J; bases not matched to a gene: 6. Germline V gene sequence: CDR1 SNHLY, CDR2 FYNNEI. DNA of the CDR3: TGTGCCAGCAGCGGACAGGGGGTTAGAAACACTGAAGCTTTCTTT. This codes for CASSGQGVRNTEAFF.

V gene TRBV6-5 combines with J gene TRBJ1-1; 9 bases line up with TRBD1. Trimming took 6 bases from V and 4 from J; bases not matched to a gene: 9. The germline gives CDR1 MNHEY, CDR2 SVGAGI. The CDR3 runs to 15 residues. CDR3 DNA: TGTGCCAGCAGATCCCTTGACAGGGGGGGCACTGAAGCTTTCTTT. Protein: CASRSLDRGGTEAFF.

This clone was seen only a few times. The chain uses TRBV27 and TRBJ1-1, with D possibly being TRBD1 (5 bases). The CDR3 contains 13 residues. In germline, CDR1 is MNHEY, CDR2 SMNVEV (reference sequence). The V gene lost 6 bases and the J gene lost 3 bases, with 11 bases spanning the gap. This CDR3 reads CASSHGGDTEAFF. In DNA, the CDR3 is TGTGCCAGCAGCCACGGGGGGGACACTGAAGCTTTCTTT.

The chain carries TRBV3-1 (or the pseudogene TRBV3-2) and TRBJ2-7, with 14 bases lining up with TRBD2. V dropped 3 bases and J dropped 4; count of bases not matched to a gene: 5. Germline V gives CDR1 LGHDT, CDR2 YNNKEL (reference sequence). This CDR3 comprises 16 residues. The CDR3 bases are TGTGCCAGCAGCCAGGGACTAGCGGGAGTGTCTTACGAGCAGTACTTC. This translates into CASSQGLAGVSYEQYF.

The V and J genes are TRBV30 and TRBJ2-5; a weak D match, TRBD1 (6 bases). Between the trimmed V and J ends, which lost 1 base and 2 bases, there was a span of 8 bases. There are 13 residues in the CDR3. The germline V gene has CDR1 GTSNPN and CDR2 SVGIG (reference sequence). CDR3 protein: CAWSGGPQETQYF. The CDR3 region has the DNA TGTGCCTGGAGTGGGGGGCCTCAAGAGACCCAGTACTTC.

The V gene is TRBV27, the J gene TRBJ2-1; D might be TRBD2 (6 bases). This CDR3 region has 13 residues. The ends were cut back, 2 bases at V and 8 bases at J, with 10 bases in the middle. The V gene's germline CDR1 is MNHEY and CDR2 SMNVEV (reference sequence). CDR3 nucleotide sequence: TGTGCCAGCAGTTTACAGGGAGGCCATGAGCAGTTCTTC. Amino acid sequence: CASSLQGGHEQFF.

This rearrangement joins TRBV9 to TRBJ2-3; D remains ambiguous. This CDR3 region has 13 residues. CDR1 and CDR2 from the germline V gene are SGDLS and YYNGEE. With 3 bases removed from V and 4 bases from J, the gap between germline ends came to 9 bases. CDR3 DNA: TGTGCCAGCAGCGCAGAGGTGCCAGATACGCAGTATTTT. This encodes CASSAEVPDTQYF.